This T cell receptor (beta chain) comes out of a study of cytomegalovirus exposure and HLA in healthy donors. As for the study in general: The early release's HLA-typed donors yielded 70 million to 85 million unique TCRs. The study, taken as a whole, reports: The study designated 150 or so TCR beta chains cytomegalovirus-associated. Most observed TCR sequences were rare, whereas some public TCRs were detected in many donors. As was reported, the classifier diagnosed cytomegalovirus status with high specificity and sensitivity.

V was clipped by 1 base and J by 3 bases, with 13 bases between them. CDR3 length: 15 residues. Germline-derived CDR1 and CDR2 are SGHRS and YFSETQ. The PCR was carried out with 60 Vbeta primers and 13 Jbeta primers. Sequencing was performed with immunoSEQ multiplex PCR; in TCRdb, only in-frame clones are kept and a portion is missing. In the table there are under 200,000 clones, approximately 78% of which are singletons. A remark on this clone: Its antigen remains unidentified.

The sample comprised PBMCs. The rearrangement links TRBV5-1 to TRBJ1-1, with TRBD1 as a possible D gene (6 bases). This TCR was sampled from a woman younger than 35 in good health and CMV-seronegative. For the CDR3, the DNA is TGCGCCAGCAGCTTGAGGCCAGGGGTCGACACTGAAGCTTTCTTT. This encodes CASSLRPGVDTEAFF.